This TCR beta chain is from a study of blood T cell repertoires in COVID-19. Background on the study: The United States, Italy and Spain were the sources of the acute and convalescent COVID-19 samples. PBMCs, B-cell-depleted T cells, or T cells provided the cDNA or gDNA that made up the material.

In the authors' workflow: Amplification of reference gene primers was used by the study to estimate nucleated cell counts. Clones were sequenced by immunoSEQ multiplex PCR, and TCRdb holds only the in-frame ones, with some missing. The V and J calls and clone size come from that table; D and trimming were worked out from the DNA. The sample shows approximately 150,000 clones, more than 75% of them seen only once. This CDR3 region has 15 residues. In germline, CDR1 is SGHRS, CDR2 YFSETQ. Trimming at V came to 4 bases and at J to 5 bases, leaving 3 bases not matched to a gene. V is TRBV5-1 and J is TRBJ2-1; TRBD2 agrees at 13 bases. Material: peripheral blood. The clonotype comes from a man between 70 and 80 years old with acute or convalescent COVID-19. The CDR3 sequence: CASSEGLAGNNEQFF. The CDR3 bases are TGCGCCAGCAGCGAGGGACTAGCGGGAAACAATGAGCAGTTCTTC.